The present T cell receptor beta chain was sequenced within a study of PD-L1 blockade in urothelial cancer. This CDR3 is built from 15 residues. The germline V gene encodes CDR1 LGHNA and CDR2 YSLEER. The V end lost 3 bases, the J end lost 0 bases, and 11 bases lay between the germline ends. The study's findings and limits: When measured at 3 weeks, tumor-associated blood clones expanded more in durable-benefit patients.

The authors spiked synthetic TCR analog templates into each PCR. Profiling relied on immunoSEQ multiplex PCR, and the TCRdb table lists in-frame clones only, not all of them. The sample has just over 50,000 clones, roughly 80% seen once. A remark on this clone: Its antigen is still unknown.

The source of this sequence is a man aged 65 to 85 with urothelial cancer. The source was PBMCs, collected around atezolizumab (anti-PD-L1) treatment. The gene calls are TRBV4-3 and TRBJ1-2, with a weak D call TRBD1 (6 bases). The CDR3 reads CASSHGTPANYGYTF. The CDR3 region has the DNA TGCGCCAGCAGCCATGGGACACCAGCTAACTATGGCTACACCTTC.